The 31 T cell receptor beta chains presented below share a single source sample, sequenced in a study of blood T cell repertoires in COVID-19. The table came from immunoSEQ multiplex PCR; TCRdb's copy has only in-frame clones and leaves some out. This repertoire shows about 61,000 clones, about 80% found once; its top ten account for about a fifth. Sequenced input: peripheral blood. The receptors stem from a man aged 80 or over with active or convalescent COVID-19.

The chain employs TRBV11-2 and TRBJ2-1; 12 nucleotides agree with TRBD2. CDR1 is SGHAT, CDR2 FQNNGV, per germline. J was trimmed by 4 bases and V by 1 base; bases with no gene match: 2. This CDR3 region has 16 residues. The CDR3 nucleotides are TGTGCCAGCAGCTTAGTGCTAGCGGGAGGGTACAATGAGCAGTTCTTC. Protein product: CASSLVLAGGYNEQFF.

V is TRBV2 and J is TRBJ1-5, with TRBD1 identical over 7 bases. Germline V gene sequence: CDR1 SNHLY, CDR2 FYNNEI. The CDR3 has 16 amino acids. J gave up 0 bases and V 6 bases, and 8 bases lay outside the gene matches. CDR3: CASRWTGDTSNQPQHF. DNA for the CDR3: TGTGCCAGCAGGTGGACAGGAGATACTAGCAATCAGCCCCAGCATTTT.

This clone occurred a few times. CDR3 nucleotide sequence: TGCAGCGTTAGCAAGGGAGGGGCTTTCTTT. Amino acids: CSVSKGGAFF. The chain joins TRBV29-1 to TRBJ1-1; D is uncertain. Germline V gene lookup returns CDR1 SQVTM and CDR2 ANQGSEA. The CDR3 sequence is 10 residues long. V lost 5 bases, J lost 11 bases, and 12 bases lay in between.

The chain recombines TRBV27 with TRBJ2-1, with 7 bases aligning to TRBD1. The V gene end was trimmed by 4 bases and the J gene end by 5 bases; junction bases not matched to a gene: 8. Germline V gene lookup returns CDR1 MNHEY and CDR2 SMNVEV (reference sequence). The CDR3 totals 15 residues. CDR3 DNA: TGTGCCAGCAGTTCACCCGGGACAGATGACAATGAGCAGTTCTTC. Translation gives CASSSPGTDDNEQFF.

The chain has TRBV24-1 and TRBJ2-1, with 8 nucleotides matching TRBD2. This CDR3 region has 18 residues. The J segment lost 1 base and the V segment lost 0 bases, leaving 7 bases of the junction unmatched. Germline V gene lookup returns CDR1 KGHDR and CDR2 SFDVKD. The DNA of the CDR3 is TGTGCCACCAGTGATTTGCAAGGGCGGGAGGCATCCTACAATGAGCAGTTCTTC. Translated, it gives CATSDLQGREASYNEQFF.

The CDR3: CASSEAGGDYEQYF. CDR3 nucleotides: TGCGCCAGCAGCGAAGCGGGGGGCGACTACGAGCAGTACTTC. This chain uses TRBV5-1 with TRBJ2-7; 9 nucleotides agree with TRBD2. CDR3 size: 14 residues. In germline, CDR1 is SGHRS, CDR2 YFSETQ. The trim removed 4 bases at V and 3 bases at J, leaving 5 bases unmatched.

Here the CDR3 reads CASSQDWSTAGYTF. The CDR3 DNA reads TGTGCCAGCAGCCAAGATTGGTCGACAGCTGGCTACACCTTC. The chain carries TRBV14 and TRBJ1-2; tentatively, D is TRBD1 (5 bases). The CDR3 has 14 amino acids. Germline loops: CDR1 SGHDN, CDR2 FVKESK. The V and J ends lost 0 bases and 7 bases respectively, with 12 bases between them.

This clone was detected a few times. V is TRBV29-1 and J is TRBJ2-5, with a weak D call TRBD2 (7 bases). Per the germline V gene, CDR1 is SQVTM and CDR2 is ANQGSEA. With 4 bases removed from V and 2 bases from J, the gap between germline ends came to 17 bases. CDR3 length: 15 amino acids. CDR3 residues: CSVAVGGRGQETQYF. In nucleotides, the CDR3 is TGCAGCGTTGCCGTGGGAGGGAGGGGGCAAGAGACCCAGTACTTC.

This sequence joins TRBV6-6 and TRBJ2-1, with 12 bases aligning to TRBD2. Germline CDR1 MNHNY, CDR2 SVGAGI (reference sequence). The CDR3 consists of 15 residues. Trimming removed 4 bases from V and 9 bases from J; junction bases left unmatched: 7. As DNA, the CDR3 is TGTGCCAGCAGTTCACTAGCGGGAGGCTCGGGTGAGCAGTTCTTC. Residues: CASSSLAGGSGEQFF.

This clone appeared a single time. CDR3 amino acids: CASSLVLGGDYEQYF. CDR3 DNA: TGTGCCAGCAGCTTGGTTTTAGGGGGTGACTACGAGCAGTACTTC. The chain carries TRBV5-5 and TRBJ2-7, with a weak D call TRBD1 (6 bases). The V end was cut by 0 bases, the J end by 3 bases, with 13 bases between. The germline V gene has CDR1 SGHKS and CDR2 YYEKEE (reference sequence). CDR3 length: 15 amino acids.

The rearrangement uses TRBV7-6 and TRBJ1-3; D not certain. CDR1 SGHVS and CDR2 FNYEAQ come from the germline V gene. The CDR3 has 14 amino acids. The V end lost 2 bases, the J end lost 0 bases, and 5 bases lay between the germline ends. CDR3 nucleotides: TGTGCCAGCAGCTTATCTAACTCTGGAAACACCATATATTTT. Translation: CASSLSNSGNTIYF. The complete variable domain, with remaining parts taken from reference TRBV7-6 and TRBJ1-3, reads GAGVSQSPRYKVTKRGQDVALRCDPISGHVSLYWYRQALGQGPEFLTYFNYEAQQDKSGLPNDRFSAERPEGSISTLTIQRTEQRDSAMYRCASSLSNSGNTIYFGEGSWLTVV.

The chain uses TRBV11-3 and TRBJ2-1; 14 positions match TRBD2. Germline V gives CDR1 SGHNT, CDR2 YENEEA. The CDR3 runs 15 residues. Trimming removed 5 bases from V and 6 bases from J; junction bases left unmatched: 3. CDR3 sequence: CASSRGLAGVNEQFF. In DNA, the CDR3 is TGTGCCAGCAGCAGGGGACTAGCGGGAGTCAATGAGCAGTTCTTC. Looking up the rest from reference TRBV11-3 and TRBJ2-1 gives the full variable domain: EAGVVQSPRYKIIEKKQPVAFWCNPISGHNTLYWYLQNLGQGPELLIRYENEEAVDDSQLPKDRFSAERLKGVDSTLKIQPAELGDSAVYLCASSRGLAGVNEQFFGPGTRLTVL.

The rearrangement links TRBV6-5 to TRBJ2-6; D unclear. The V end lost 10 bases, the J end lost 4 bases, and 14 bases lay between the germline ends. CDR1 MNHEY and CDR2 SVGAGI come from the germline V gene. The CDR3 consists of 14 residues. The CDR3: CATKRDLGANVLTF. DNA of the CDR3: TGTGCCACCAAACGAGACTTGGGGGCCAACGTCCTGACTTTC.

This clone was seen a few times. The rearrangement uses TRBV3-1 (or the pseudogene TRBV3-2) and TRBJ2-7, with TRBD1 as a possible D gene (6 bases). Germline CDR1 LGHDT, CDR2 YNNKEL (reference sequence). Trimming took 1 base from V and 1 from J, leaving 14 bases between them. The CDR3 runs 16 residues. CDR3 residues: CASSQVSAGTSYEQYF. In nucleotides, the CDR3 is TGTGCCAGCAGCCAAGTGTCCGCCGGGACATCCTACGAGCAGTACTTC.

The rearrangement links TRBV3-1 (or the pseudogene TRBV3-2) to TRBJ2-5, with 7 bases identical to TRBD2. Per the germline V gene, CDR1 is LGHDT and CDR2 is YNNKEL (reference sequence). V lost 1 base to trimming and J lost 1 base; unmatched junction nucleotides: 3. This CDR3 has 15 amino acids. The CDR3, as DNA: TGTGCCAGCAGCCAAGTTCTAGCGGCCCAAGAGACCCAGTACTTC. It yields the protein CASSQVLAAQETQYF.

The chain has TRBV10-3 and TRBJ1-6; 11 bases are shared with TRBD1. Germline loops: CDR1 ENHRY, CDR2 SYGVKD. V trimming: 4 bases; J trimming: 10 bases; junction bases outside the gene matches: 6. This CDR3 has 15 residues. This CDR3 is CAISGEGQGGSPLHF. CDR3 DNA: TGTGCCATCAGTGGTGAGGGACAGGGGGGGTCACCCCTCCACTTT.

The chain has TRBV7-2 and TRBJ2-5, with D unresolved. This CDR3 comprises 15 residues. Germline V lookup: CDR1 SGHTA, CDR2 FQGNSA. V lost 1 base and J 3 bases, leaving 12 bases between the germline ends. The CDR3: CASSLVTAQEETQYF. For the CDR3, the DNA is TGTGCCAGCAGCTTAGTCACAGCTCAGGAAGAGACCCAGTACTTC.

This clone was seen only a few times. The chain has TRBV15 and TRBJ1-2; tentatively, D is TRBD1 (5 bases). CDR1 is LNHNV and CDR2 is YYDKDF in the germline V gene (reference sequence). The CDR3 runs 17 residues. Between the trimmed V and J ends, which lost 5 bases and 3 bases, there was a span of 22 bases. CDR3 DNA sequence: TGTGCCACCAGCCTCCCGTGGGTGTCCGACAGTTACTATGGCTACACCTTC. Translation: CATSLPWVSDSYYGYTF.

In this sample, this clone turned up once. The chain combines TRBV9 with TRBJ2-1; a weak D match, TRBD1 (6 bases). Per the germline V gene, CDR1 is SGDLS and CDR2 is YYNGEE. Trimming left V 7 bases short and J 4 bases short, with 18 bases between. The CDR3 extends over 15 amino acids. The CDR3 here is CASGTGTSNYNEQFF. CDR3 nucleotide sequence: TGTGCCAGCGGTACCGGGACATCCAATTACAATGAGCAGTTCTTC.

The chain has TRBV3-1 (or the pseudogene TRBV3-2) and TRBJ1-5; D is possibly TRBD1 (6 bases). V was cut by 4 bases and J by 5 bases, with 15 bases left in between. Germline V gene sequence: CDR1 LGHDT, CDR2 YNNKEL (reference sequence). The CDR3 loop spans 15 amino acids. CDR3: CASSPGQFGDQPQHF. CDR3 nucleotides: TGTGCCAGCAGCCCCGGACAGTTCGGGGATCAGCCCCAGCATTTT.

This clone came up a few times. CDR3 sequence reads: CASSSLAGGGDTQYF. CDR3 nucleotides: TGTGCCAGCAGTTCTTTAGCGGGAGGGGGTGATACGCAGTATTTT. The V gene is TRBV5-4, the J gene TRBJ2-3, with 11 positions matching TRBD2. Looked up from germline, CDR1 is SGHNT and CDR2 is YYREEE (reference sequence). Losses at the gene ends were 5 bases for V and 6 bases for J; bases not matched to a gene: 8. The CDR3 covers 15 residues.

The chain carries TRBV6-5 and TRBJ2-7; 7 nucleotides agree with TRBD1. CDR1 is MNHEY, CDR2 SVGAGI, per germline. The CDR3 is 12 amino acids. The junction had 8 bases not matched to a gene; V was cut back by 6 bases and J by 9 bases. The CDR3 DNA reads TGTGCCAGCAGGTCCGGGACAGACGCGCAGTACTTC. It codes for CASRSGTDAQYF.

This clone has ten or more counts. V and J are TRBV7-8 and TRBJ1-3, with TRBD1 as a possible D gene (6 bases). The CDR3 has 14 residues. Germline V gene lookup returns CDR1 SGHVS and CDR2 FQNEAQ. V gave up 1 base and J gave up 4 bases, with 8 bases separating them. The CDR3 sequence: CASSLDGQGNTIYF. The CDR3 nucleotides read TGTGCCAGCAGCTTAGACGGACAGGGAAACACCATATATTTT.

The V gene is TRBV11-2, the J gene TRBJ2-7; 8 nucleotides match TRBD1. The CDR3 totals 15 residues. With V trimmed by 5 bases and J by 6 bases, 12 bases remained unmatched. Germline V CDR1 and CDR2: SGHAT, FQNNGV. This chain's CDR3 is CASSPTVPGGIEQYF. In nucleotides, the CDR3 is TGTGCCAGCAGCCCAACCGTCCCAGGGGGCATCGAGCAGTACTTC.

The chain recombines TRBV30 with TRBJ1-1, with D possibly matching TRBD1 (5 bases). The CDR3 has 14 residues. Trimming stripped 4 bases from V and 5 bases from J, with 17 bases between. Germline V gene lookup returns CDR1 GTSNPN and CDR2 SVGIG (reference sequence). The CDR3 protein is CAWMPINGGTEAFF. In DNA form, the CDR3 reads TGTGCCTGGATGCCCATCAACGGGGGGACTGAAGCTTTCTTT.

The chain couples TRBV2 to TRBJ1-1; TRBD1 is a possible D gene (5 bases). This CDR3 spans 12 amino acids. CDR1 is SNHLY and CDR2 is FYNNEI in the germline V gene. V was trimmed by 10 bases and J by 2 bases, leaving 11 bases between them. The DNA for the CDR3 is TGTGCCAAGGGGCAGGGAAACACTGAAGCTTTCTTT. The encoded protein is CAKGQGNTEAFF.

J is TRBJ2-7 and V is TRBV5-5, with TRBD1 identical over 8 bases. The CDR3 has 15 amino acids. The ends lost 4 bases at V and 0 bases at J; junction bases unmatched: 6. Germline V gene data show CDR1 as SGHKS and CDR2 as YYEKEE (reference sequence). The CDR3 loop reads CASSPRTGSSYEQYF. The CDR3 DNA reads as TGTGCCAGCAGCCCGAGGACAGGGAGCTCCTACGAGCAGTACTTC.

In its sample, this clone was seen once. The V and J genes are TRBV19 and TRBJ1-2, with 9 bases that match TRBD1. The CDR3 runs to 13 residues. Looked up from germline, CDR1 is LNHDA and CDR2 is SQIVND (reference sequence). J lost 7 bases, V lost 4 bases, and 4 bases had no gene match. The CDR3 region is CASSTGTGLGYTF. CDR3 DNA sequence: TGTGCCAGTAGTACCGGGACAGGGCTTGGCTACACCTTC.

The CDR3 DNA reads TGTGCCAGCAGCTTACTAGCGGGGGGCCGCACAGATACGCAGTATTTT. Translated, it gives CASSLLAGGRTDTQYF. The chain carries TRBV11-3 and TRBJ2-3; 11 nucleotides line up with TRBD2. V shed 2 bases and J 1 base; nucleotides not matched to a gene: 2. The CDR3 has 16 residues. From germline, CDR1 is SGHNT and CDR2 YENEEA.

The genes are TRBV6-1 and TRBJ2-5; D is uncertain. Germline assignment: CDR1 MNHNS and CDR2 SASEGT. V lost 2 bases and J lost 5, with 12 bases in between. CDR3 length: 14 amino acids. Written as DNA, the CDR3 is TGTGCCAGCAGTGAATTGTTCCCCGGGGAGACCCAGTACTTC. It is translated as CASSELFPGETQYF.

The genes are TRBV10-3 and TRBJ2-7; 7 nucleotides line up with TRBD1. CDR3 length equals 14 residues. The V gene end was trimmed by 7 bases and the J gene end by 2 bases; junction bases not matched to a gene: 8. Germline V lookup: CDR1 ENHRY, CDR2 SYGVKD. The CDR3 sequence: CAITSGTETYEQYF. The CDR3, as DNA: TGTGCCATCACCTCCGGGACAGAGACCTACGAGCAGTACTTC.